What follows are 3 T cell receptor beta chains derived from one specimen sequenced in a study of metastatic and nonmetastatic thyroid tumors (dated by TCRdb to about 2020). No treatment had been received by any patient before thyroid surgery. Libraries were constructed by PCR. Sequencing took place on an Illumina HiSeq 4000. Clones were called with MiXCR by TCRdb after fastp trimmed the public reads at Q25, and only in-frame beta chains were retained. The sample includes approximately 20,000 clones, with over 9% observed a single time. The ten largest make up approximately 6.2% of the sample. Sequencing input: blood. These receptors were collected from a male donor with papillary thyroid cancer or a benign thyroid nodule (not recorded which). Some clones in this sample may be carry-over from other donors' samples.

This clone was observed at least ten times. The chain couples TRBV6-5 to TRBJ1-1, with no clear D. The germline V and J ends were trimmed by 0 bases and 6 bases, with 11 bases remaining between them. The CDR3 has 14 residues. The germline gives CDR1 MNHEY, CDR2 SVGAGI. In DNA form, the CDR3 reads TGTGCCAGCAGTTACTCTGGCGGAAAGCCTGAAGCTTTCTTT. Its protein is CASSYSGGKPEAFF.

This clone was recorded many times. The genes are TRBV29-1 and TRBJ2-7; the match to TRBD1 covers 10 bases. The CDR3 is 16 amino acids. The V and J ends lost 0 bases and 2 bases, in that order; junction bases with no gene match: 7. Looked up from germline, CDR1 is SQVTM and CDR2 is ANQGSEA. CDR3 bases: TGCAGCGTTGAAGAAGGCGGGACAGGGGAGACCTACGAGCAGTACTTC. It is translated as CSVEEGGTGETYEQYF.

At least ten counts were recorded for this clone. The rearrangement joins TRBV28 to TRBJ2-5; D not certain. Germline V gives CDR1 MDHEN, CDR2 SYDVKM. This CDR3 has 12 amino acids. V was clipped by 3 bases and J by 5 bases, with 7 bases between them. The CDR3 DNA is TGTGCCAGCAGTTTCCCTTTTGAGACCCAGTACTTC. Protein product: CASSFPFETQYF.